This TCR beta chain emerged from a study of blood T cell repertoires in COVID-19. Study context: Some COVID-19 samples were acute and others convalescent; all came from the United States, Italy and Spain.

Seattle researchers signed up patients amid active infection and tracked them longitudinally. Original processing notes: From reference gene primer amplification, estimates of nucleated cell counts were derived. The table came from immunoSEQ multiplex PCR; TCRdb's copy has only in-frame clones and leaves some out. V and J calls and clone size are as listed in that table; D and trimming were resolved from the DNA. The sample shows some 68,000 clones, 70% to 90% of them seen only once. This CDR3 is built from 19 residues. V was trimmed by 3 bases and J by 3 bases, leaving 21 bases between them. The germline V gene encodes CDR1 MGHRA and CDR2 YSYEKL.

V gene TRBV4-1 combines with J gene TRBJ2-6; D perhaps matches TRBD1 (8 bases). The TCR comes from a woman aged 50 to 60 with COVID-19, enrolled during active disease. Sequenced sample: peripheral blood. CDR3 region: CASSHSWGRGTGGANVLTF. The CDR3 DNA reads TGCGCCAGCAGCCACTCCTGGGGGCGGGGGACAGGTGGGGCCAACGTCCTGACTTTC.